This T cell receptor (beta chain) was identified in a study of blood T cells in healthy people across ages. Study-level findings and limits: There was no known CMV status for donors, so expanded clonotype changes were possibly confounded.

Remarks on this clonotype: The antigen remains undetermined.

Alongside a J-beta primer mix, a sample-barcoded 5' primer served in a second PCR lasting about 7 to 11 cycles. TCRdb independently ran MiXCR on the 5' RACE reads; one entry per CDR3 protein. The sample records about 680,000 distinct CDR3 sequences, approximately 50% being singletons. Healthy Caucasian individuals from Russia aged roughly 6 to 90 were enrolled as donors. For every donor, a draw yielded around 10 milliliters of peripheral blood. RNA extraction gave at least 5 micrograms of total RNA per sample. The CDR3 contains 12 residues. Looked up from germline, CDR1 is SNHLY and CDR2 is FYNNEI. Trimming shortened V by 0 bases and J by 15 bases, and 12 bases separated the two germline ends.

This clonotype was obtained from a woman in her sixties or seventies in good health. The chain carries TRBV2 and TRBJ2-1; D is possibly TRBD1 (6 bases). Material: blood. The CDR3 nucleotides are TGTGCCAGCAGTGAAGCGGCCAGGGGTTCGTTCTTC. Its protein is CASSEAARGSFF.